Listed below are T cell receptor beta chains from one sample, sequenced in a study of PD-L1 blockade in urothelial cancer. Method: immunoSEQ multiplex PCR; TCRdb's copy keeps in-frame clones and lacks some. The repertoire has about 39,000 clones, 85% to 90% of them found once; the top ten carry approximately 1.9%. The material sequenced was PBMCs, taken around atezolizumab (anti-PD-L1) treatment. The receptors shown here come from a man aged 60 to 75 with urothelial cancer. Each CDR3 is given with its conserved first and last residue. Each record gives: clone size, D gene, V gene, J gene, CDR3 protein, CDR3 DNA. The D gene is left open where the match is weak. Where a row states a size, it is once, few, many or the class of an expanded clone; other rows omit it.

.	.	TRBV19	TRBJ2-5	CASSIDRGETQYF	TGTGCCAGTAGTATAGATCGGGGGGAGACCCAGTACTTC
few	.	TRBV9	TRBJ2-2	CASSPLSSVTGELFF	TGTGCCAGCAGCCCCCTTTCTTCGGTGACCGGGGAGCTGTTTTTT
once	TRBD2	TRBV7-2	TRBJ2-1	CASQAGTSSWEQFF	TGTGCCAGCCAGGCCGGGACTAGTTCATGGGAGCAGTTCTTC
.	.	TRBV29-1	TRBJ2-3	CSVEDRGQQNIYTQYF	TGCAGCGTTGAAGACAGAGGACAGCAAAATATATATACGCAGTATTTT
.	.	TRBV5-1	TRBJ2-1	CASSLSSTREQFF	TGCGCCAGCAGCTTGAGTAGTACCCGTGAGCAGTTCTTC
.	TRBD2	TRBV6-5	TRBJ2-1	CASSRTSGGAVEQFF	TGTGCCAGCAGTCGGACTAGCGGGGGGGCGGTTGAGCAGTTCTTC
.	TRBD1	TRBV6-5	TRBJ1-4	CASSYSAGGDEKLFF	TGTGCCAGCAGTTACTCCGCAGGGGGAGATGAAAAACTGTTTTTT
.	.	TRBV19	TRBJ2-4	CASKTGSERHIQYF	TGTGCCAGTAAAACAGGGTCGGAGCGGCACATTCAGTACTTC
.	.	TRBV11-2	TRBJ1-3	CASSFGAHSGNTIYF	TGTGCCAGCAGCTTTGGGGCCCACTCTGGGAACACCATATATTTT
.	.	TRBV18	TRBJ2-5	CASSPRGETQYF	TGTGCCAGCTCACCCAGGGGTGAGACCCAGTACTTC
.	TRBD1	TRBV6-5	TRBJ1-5	CASSRRGPDQPQHF	TGTGCCAGCAGCCGCAGGGGGCCGGATCAGCCCCAGCATTTT
.	.	TRBV28	TRBJ2-1	CASTPIALFSYNEQFF	TGTGCCAGCACCCCGATCGCGCTGTTCTCCTACAATGAGCAGTTCTTC
.	.	TRBV7-3	TRBJ2-7	CASSQTSTDEQYF	TGTGCCAGCAGCCAAACTTCCACTGACGAGCAGTACTTC
.	.	TRBV2	TRBJ2-7	CASRGDNSYEQYF	TGTGCCAGCAGGGGGGACAACTCCTACGAGCAGTACTTC
.	.	TRBV5-8	TRBJ2-7	CASSVTGRKKSYEQYF	TGTGCCAGCAGCGTGACAGGACGTAAGAAGTCCTACGAGCAGTACTTC
.	TRBD1	TRBV4-1	TRBJ2-5	CASSQAPTGGVETQYF	TGCGCCAGCAGCCAAGCGCCGACAGGGGGTGTGGAGACCCAGTACTTC
once	.	TRBV10-1	TRBJ1-2	CASSEGDGYTF	TGCGCCAGCAGTGAAGGGGATGGCTACACCTTC
.	.	TRBV18	TRBJ2-5	CASSPRTHQETQYF	TGTGCCAGCTCACCTAGGACACACCAAGAGACCCAGTACTTC
.	TRBD1	TRBV2	TRBJ1-3	CASSPQGGGNTIYF	TGTGCCAGCAGCCCACAGGGGGGAGGAAACACCATATATTTT
.	.	TRBV7-2	TRBJ1-2	CASSLVRTDSYGYTF	TGTGCCAGCAGCTTAGTTCGCACGGACTCCTATGGCTACACCTTC
few	TRBD1	TRBV5-1	TRBJ1-5	CASSPRQGGQPQHF	TGCGCCAGCAGCCCTAGACAGGGGGGCCAGCCCCAGCATTTT
.	TRBD1	TRBV11-1	TRBJ1-1	CASSFTGQAYTEAFF	TGTGCCAGCAGCTTTACCGGACAGGCCTACACTGAAGCTTTCTTT
.	TRBD1	TRBV5-6	TRBJ1-5	CASSLLGQVGDQPQHF	TGTGCCAGCAGCTTGCTGGGACAGGTAGGGGATCAGCCCCAGCATTTT
.	TRBD1	TRBV7-2	TRBJ1-1	CASSLPTGATEAFF	TGTGCCAGCAGCTTACCCACAGGGGCCACTGAAGCTTTCTTT
.	TRBD2	TRBV5-3	TRBJ2-7	CARSPETLAGAPSTYEQYF	TGTGCCAGAAGCCCGGAAACTCTAGCGGGAGCGCCAAGTACCTACGAGCAGTACTTC
few	.	TRBV9	TRBJ1-1	CASSVVGAGNTEAFF	TGTGCCAGCAGCGTAGTAGGGGCAGGGAACACTGAAGCTTTCTTT
few	.	TRBV5-6	TRBJ1-6	CASSLFGVSPLHF	TGTGCCAGCAGCCTGTTCGGGGTCTCACCCCTCCACTTT
.	TRBD1	TRBV11-2	TRBJ1-5	CASSLGGAGGSPQHF	TGTGCCAGCAGCTTAGGGGGGGCAGGGGGCTCGCCCCAGCATTTT
.	TRBD1	TRBV4-1	TRBJ1-5	CASSQGDRAGQPQHF	TGCGCCAGCAGCCAAGGAGACAGGGCGGGCCAGCCCCAGCATTTT
.	TRBD1	TRBV5-1	TRBJ2-5	CASSTGTVETQYF	TGCGCCAGCAGCACAGGGACAGTGGAGACCCAGTACTTC
.	.	TRBV19	TRBJ2-2	CASSSGFTGELFF	TGTGCCAGTAGTTCAGGGTTTACCGGGGAGCTGTTTTTT
.	TRBD1	TRBV28	TRBJ1-2	CASSSRYSRDRVYGYTF	TGTGCCAGCAGTTCGCGATATTCAAGAGACAGGGTCTATGGCTACACCTTC
once	TRBD2	TRBV5-1	TRBJ2-1	CASSFTAGGHNEQFF	TGCGCCAGCAGCTTTACAGCGGGAGGCCACAATGAGCAGTTCTTC
.	TRBD2	TRBV4-2	TRBJ2-1	CASSQESSGKNEQFF	TGTGCCAGCAGCCAAGAGAGTAGCGGGAAAAATGAGCAGTTCTTC
.	TRBD2	TRBV9	TRBJ2-5	CASSVGGGGEWETQYF	TGTGCCAGCAGCGTAGGGGGGGGAGGGGAATGGGAGACCCAGTACTTC
.	TRBD1	TRBV10-3	TRBJ2-7	CATSPGQGSYEQYF	TGTGCCACCTCCCCGGGACAGGGCTCCTACGAGCAGTACTTC
.	TRBD2	TRBV29-1	TRBJ2-5	CSVAGGGGPTWETQYF	TGCAGCGTCGCCGGGGGGGGAGGGCCAACGTGGGAGACCCAGTACTTC
.	TRBD1	TRBV25-1	TRBJ2-1	CASSEYRGGTGGHNEQFF	TGTGCCAGCAGTGAATATCGGGGCGGAACAGGGGGCCACAATGAGCAGTTCTTC
once	.	TRBV11-2	TRBJ1-5	CASSLALLGAGEDQPQHF	TGTGCCAGCAGCTTAGCCCTCCTCGGGGCAGGGGAAGATCAGCCCCAGCATTTT
.	TRBD1	TRBV27	TRBJ2-5	CASSSRQGRWETQYF	TGTGCCAGCAGTTCTCGACAGGGGCGGTGGGAGACCCAGTACTTC
.	.	TRBV9	TRBJ1-3	CASSMDSSGNTIYF	TGTGCCAGCAGTATGGACAGCTCTGGAAACACCATATATTTT
.	TRBD1	TRBV7-3	TRBJ2-7	CASSSTGGEAYEQYF	TGTGCCAGCAGCTCAACAGGGGGAGAGGCCTACGAGCAGTACTTC
.	TRBD2	TRBV19	TRBJ2-5	CASSTLGGEGETQYF	TGTGCCAGTAGTACCCTGGGGGGGGAAGGAGAGACCCAGTACTTC
few	.	TRBV18	TRBJ1-1	CASSPNRENTEAFF	TGTGCCAGCTCACCCAATCGAGAGAACACTGAAGCTTTCTTT
.	TRBD1	TRBV9	TRBJ2-7	CASSVYGTGLGEQYF	TGTGCCAGCAGCGTATATGGGACAGGGCTTGGCGAGCAGTACTTC
.	.	TRBV2	TRBJ1-1	CASSREQSNTEAFF	TGTGCCAGCAGCCGGGAACAGTCGAACACTGAAGCTTTCTTT
.	TRBD1	TRBV12-5	TRBJ2-7	CASGPDRGEQYF	TGTGCTAGTGGCCCAGACAGGGGCGAGCAGTACTTC
.	.	TRBV19	TRBJ2-5	CASSIGGYQETQYF	TGTGCCAGTAGTATAGGCGGATACCAAGAGACCCAGTACTTC
once	TRBD2	TRBV7-9	TRBJ2-1	CASRAGSSYNEQFF	TGTGCCAGCAGAGCGGGATCTAGCTACAATGAGCAGTTCTTC
once	TRBD1	TRBV27	TRBJ2-7	CASSLAGTGNEQYF	TGTGCCAGCAGTTTGGCCGGGACAGGGAACGAGCAGTACTTC
.	TRBD1	TRBV10-3	TRBJ2-5	CAISEAGQGLQETQYF	TGTGCCATCAGTGAGGCGGGACAGGGACTCCAAGAGACCCAGTACTTC
.	TRBD1	TRBV5-1	TRBJ2-2	CASSANRGGAGELFF	TGCGCCAGCAGCGCAAACAGGGGCGGCGCCGGGGAGCTGTTTTTT
.	TRBD2	TRBV19	TRBJ2-5	CASSILGLAGEETQYF	TGTGCCAGTAGTATTCTCGGACTAGCGGGGGAAGAGACCCAGTACTTC
few	TRBD2	TRBV7-7	TRBJ2-1	CASSTGLAGHFSSNEQFF	TGTGCTAGCAGCACGGGACTAGCGGGACACTTTAGCAGCAATGAGCAGTTCTTC
once	TRBD1	TRBV11-3	TRBJ2-5	CASSSPGQGAKTQYF	TGTGCCAGCAGCTCACCGGGACAGGGGGCGAAGACCCAGTACTTC
.	.	TRBV10-3	TRBJ2-1	CAIGETTYNEQFF	TGTGCCATCGGGGAGACTACCTACAATGAGCAGTTCTTC
.	.	TRBV7-9	TRBJ2-3	CAAEGGRADTQYF	TGTGCCGCGGAGGGGGGGAGAGCAGATACGCAGTATTTT
.	.	TRBV7-8	TRBJ2-4	CASSLENAGPNIQYF	TGTGCCAGCAGCTTAGAGAACGCGGGGCCAAACATTCAGTACTTC